What follows is one T cell receptor beta chain and its context. The antigen is not known. Measured with immunoSEQ multiplex PCR; TCRdb has only the in-frame clones, and not every one. Of about 120,000 clones listed, 85% to 90% were seen once; the top ten hold roughly 4%. These data originate in a study of T cell responses to AZD1222 COVID-19 vaccine. Trimming stripped 5 bases from V and 6 bases from J, with 14 bases between. This CDR3 has 13 residues. Germline CDR1 is SEHNR and CDR2 is FQNEAQ (reference sequence). Study results and caveats: Baseline antibody screening turned up just six seropositive AZD1222 recipients. Repertoires were sampled only after the peak T cell response. Increased Spike-specific TCR breadth and depth were observed after two AZD1222 doses. Donors were chiefly white British, with a greater number of females, and clonal diversity was perhaps underestimated.

The receptor comes from an adult in good health. Material: peripheral blood, obtained on day 0 of AZD1222 vaccination. The J gene is TRBJ2-7, the V gene TRBV7-9, with D possibly TRBD1 on 6 matching bases. In DNA form, the CDR3 reads TGTGCCAGCAGCCCCAGGACAGTGGGCGAGCAGTACTTC. Residues: CASSPRTVGEQYF.